The 5 T cell receptor beta chains presented below share a single source sample, sequenced in a study of identical twins. TCRdb ran MiXCR on the 5' RACE reads and lists one entry per CDR3 protein. The data show some 730,000 distinct CDR3 sequences, around a sixth seen once. These records were also assigned to another study, of T cells expressing NK-cell markers.

Sequenced: PBMCs. Receptor source: a woman aged 18-29 years in good health.

The V call is TRBV10-1, the J call TRBJ1-1; D is perhaps TRBD1 (5 bases). V lost 5 bases, J lost 0 bases, and 16 bases lay in between. The CDR3 totals 16 residues. Looked up from germline, CDR1 is WNHNN and CDR2 is SYGVQD (reference sequence). Written as DNA, the CDR3 is TGCGCCAGCAGTCCAGTCATGGGGACCCTGAACACTGAAGCTTTCTTT. Protein product: CASSPVMGTLNTEAFF.

The rearrangement uses TRBV7-2 and TRBJ2-3, with TRBD2 matching over 9 bases. The CDR3 extends over 16 amino acids. J was trimmed by 4 bases and V by 4 bases; bases with no gene match: 9. Per the germline V gene, CDR1 is SGHTA and CDR2 is FQGNSA. DNA of the CDR3: TGTGCCAGCAGCTCGCTAAGCGGGGGGACAGCAGATACGCAGTATTTT. This encodes CASSSLSGGTADTQYF.

This rearrangement joins TRBV7-2 to TRBJ2-5; the match to TRBD2 covers 9 bases. J gave up 5 bases and V 4 bases, and 8 bases lay outside the gene matches. Germline assignment: CDR1 SGHTA and CDR2 FQGNSA. The CDR3 is 15 residues long. CDR3 sequence: CASSSAGTSTETQYF. Here the CDR3 DNA reads TGTGCCAGCAGCTCCGCCGGGACTAGCACGGAGACCCAGTACTTC.

This chain links TRBV18 with TRBJ2-3; D unresolved. Trimming took 3 bases from V and 1 from J, leaving 8 bases between them. Germline assignment: CDR1 KGHSH and CDR2 LQKENI. The CDR3 runs to 14 residues. The CDR3 region has the DNA TGTGCCAGCTCACCTCTCAGCGGCACAGATACGCAGTATTTT. Its protein product is CASSPLSGTDTQYF. Full variable domain (missing parts from reference TRBV18 and TRBJ2-3): NAGVMQNPRHLVRRRGQEARLRCSPMKGHSHVYWYRQLPEEGLKFMVYLQKENIIDESGMPKERFSAEFPKEGPSILRIQQVVRGDSAAYFCASSPLSGTDTQYFGPGTRLTVL.

CDR3 residues: CASSPIQGPLYNEQFF. DNA for the CDR3: TGCGCCAGCAGCCCTATCCAGGGGCCCCTCTACAATGAGCAGTTCTTC. J is TRBJ2-1 and V is TRBV5-1; D is possibly TRBD1 (6 bases). Germline V gives CDR1 SGHRS, CDR2 YFSETQ. This CDR3 comprises 16 residues. V dropped 4 bases and J dropped 3 bases, with 17 bases sitting between them.